This T cell receptor beta chain was profiled in a study of blood T cell repertoires in COVID-19. Background on the study: Sources were T cells, B-cell-depleted T cells, or PBMCs; the material itself was cDNA or gDNA.

CDR1 and CDR2 from the germline V gene are SQVTM and ANQGSEA. The CDR3 runs 15 residues. V dropped 6 bases and J dropped 4; count of bases not matched to a gene: 12. TCRdb keeps only in-frame clones here, not all; method: immunoSEQ multiplex PCR. This table has 130,000 or so clones, more than 70% appearing once. V and J are TRBV29-1 and TRBJ1-2; 9 nucleotides line up with TRBD1. The sequence was obtained from a man between 60 and 75 years old with acute or convalescent COVID-19. What was sequenced was peripheral blood. This CDR3 is CSVPTRDRVSYGYTF. CDR3 nucleotides: TGCAGCGTCCCCACCCGGGACAGGGTATCCTATGGCTACACCTTC.